This TCR beta chain came from a study of T cells in Graves' hyperthyroidism and ophthalmopathy. The CDR3 consists of 13 residues. Germline loops: CDR1 SEHNR, CDR2 FQNEAQ (reference sequence). V lost 6 bases and J lost 5; bases outside the gene matches: 5. Authors of the study amplified TCR beta CDR3 regions from RNA transcripts. TCR CDR3 underwent first-round RT-PCR with the HTBI primer set. TCRdb re-derived calls from the multiplex PCR reads in MiXCR, one entry per CDR3 protein. Among 550,000 to 650,000 distinct CDR3 sequences, 14% were seen once, and the ten largest hold approximately 15%. Thyroid ultrasound, orbital computed tomography, clinical symptoms, and serum thyroxine and TRAb underpinned diagnoses. This clonotype was found many times.

The TCR comes from a woman in her thirties or forties with Graves' hyperthyroidism. This chain links TRBV7-9 with TRBJ2-7; 9 bases fit TRBD1. Sequenced input: blood. The CDR3, as DNA: TGTGCCAGCAGAGGGACAGGGAAGGACGAGCAGTACTTC. Its translation: CASRGTGKDEQYF.